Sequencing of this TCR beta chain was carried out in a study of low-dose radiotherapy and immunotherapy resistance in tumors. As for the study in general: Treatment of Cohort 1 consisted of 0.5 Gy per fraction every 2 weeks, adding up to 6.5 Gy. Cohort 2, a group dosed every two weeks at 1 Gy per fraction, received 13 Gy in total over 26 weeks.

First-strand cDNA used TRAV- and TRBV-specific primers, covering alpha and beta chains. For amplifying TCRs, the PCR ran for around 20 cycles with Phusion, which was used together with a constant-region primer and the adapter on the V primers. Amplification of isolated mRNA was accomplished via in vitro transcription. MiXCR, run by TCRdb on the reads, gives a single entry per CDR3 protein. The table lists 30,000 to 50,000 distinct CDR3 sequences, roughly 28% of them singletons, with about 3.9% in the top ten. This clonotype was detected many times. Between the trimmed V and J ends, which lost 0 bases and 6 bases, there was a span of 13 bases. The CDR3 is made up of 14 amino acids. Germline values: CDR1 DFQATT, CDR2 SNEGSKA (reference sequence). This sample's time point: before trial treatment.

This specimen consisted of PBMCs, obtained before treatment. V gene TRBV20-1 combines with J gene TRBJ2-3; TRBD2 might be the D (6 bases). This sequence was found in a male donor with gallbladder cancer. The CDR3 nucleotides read TGCAGTGCTAGAGAAGGAGGGGTGGGGGATACGCAGTATTTT. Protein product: CSAREGGVGDTQYF.